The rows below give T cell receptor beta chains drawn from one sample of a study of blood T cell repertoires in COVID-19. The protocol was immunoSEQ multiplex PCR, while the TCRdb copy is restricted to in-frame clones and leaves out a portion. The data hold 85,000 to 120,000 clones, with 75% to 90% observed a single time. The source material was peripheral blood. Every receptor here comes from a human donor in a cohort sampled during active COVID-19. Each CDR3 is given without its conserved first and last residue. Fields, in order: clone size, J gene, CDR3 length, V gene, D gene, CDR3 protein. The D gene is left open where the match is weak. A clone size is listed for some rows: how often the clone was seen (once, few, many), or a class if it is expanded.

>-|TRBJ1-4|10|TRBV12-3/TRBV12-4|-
ASSVTREKLF
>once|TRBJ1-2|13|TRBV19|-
ASSMQSNTNYGYT
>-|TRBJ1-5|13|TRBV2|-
ASSSQVYSNQPQH
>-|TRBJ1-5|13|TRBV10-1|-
ASSAQGNSNQPQH
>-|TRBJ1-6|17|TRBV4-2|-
ASSQDLGPEVAYNSPLH
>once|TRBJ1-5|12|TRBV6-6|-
ASSYWGGNQPQH
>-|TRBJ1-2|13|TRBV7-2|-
ASRTQPDSSDGYT
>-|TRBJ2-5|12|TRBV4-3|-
ASSQDSRQKTQY
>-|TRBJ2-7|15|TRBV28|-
ASQTIHRVGVSYEQY
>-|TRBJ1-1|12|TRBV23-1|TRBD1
ASTPGQRDTEAF
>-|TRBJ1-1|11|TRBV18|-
ASSDGMNTEAF
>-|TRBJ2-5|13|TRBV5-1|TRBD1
ASSLAGTGEETQY
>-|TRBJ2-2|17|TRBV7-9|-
ASSRTQIGAVTLTGELF
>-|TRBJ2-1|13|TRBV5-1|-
ASSYQGLKHNEQF
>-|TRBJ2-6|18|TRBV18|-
ASSPSLGGARISGANVLT
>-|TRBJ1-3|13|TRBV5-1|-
ASSSSGVGGNTIY